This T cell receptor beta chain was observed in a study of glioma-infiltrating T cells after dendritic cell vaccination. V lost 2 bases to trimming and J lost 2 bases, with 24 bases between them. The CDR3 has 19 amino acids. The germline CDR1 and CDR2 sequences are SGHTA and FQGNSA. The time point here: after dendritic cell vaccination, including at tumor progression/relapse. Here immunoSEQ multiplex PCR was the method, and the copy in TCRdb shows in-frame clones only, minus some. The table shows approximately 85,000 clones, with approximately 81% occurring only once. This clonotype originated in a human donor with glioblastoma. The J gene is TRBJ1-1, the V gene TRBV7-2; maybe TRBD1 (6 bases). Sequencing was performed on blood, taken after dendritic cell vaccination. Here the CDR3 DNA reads TGTGCCAGCAGCTTATCCCTCCTGCTATGGGGGGGGCTCAACACTGAAGCTTTCTTT. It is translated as CASSLSLLLWGGLNTEAFF.